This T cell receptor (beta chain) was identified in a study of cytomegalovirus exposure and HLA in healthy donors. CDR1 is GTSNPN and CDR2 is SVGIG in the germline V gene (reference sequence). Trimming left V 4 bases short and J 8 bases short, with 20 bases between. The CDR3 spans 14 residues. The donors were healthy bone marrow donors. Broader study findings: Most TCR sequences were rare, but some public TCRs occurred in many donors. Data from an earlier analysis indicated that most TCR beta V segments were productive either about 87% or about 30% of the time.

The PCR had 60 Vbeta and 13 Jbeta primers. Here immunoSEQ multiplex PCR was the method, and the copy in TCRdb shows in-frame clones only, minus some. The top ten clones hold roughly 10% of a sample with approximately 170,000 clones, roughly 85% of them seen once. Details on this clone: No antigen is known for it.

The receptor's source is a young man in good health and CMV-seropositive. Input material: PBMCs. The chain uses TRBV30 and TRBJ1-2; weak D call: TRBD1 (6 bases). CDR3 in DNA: TGTGCCTGGACCCTTCAGGGGAAAGTTGGAGGCTACACCTTC. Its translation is CAWTLQGKVGGYTF.